Listed below are T cell receptor beta chains from one sample, sequenced in a study of blood T cell repertoires in COVID-19. Using immunoSEQ multiplex PCR, the repertoire was profiled, and TCRdb retains in-frame clones only, with some absent. The sample lists roughly 110,000 clones; 65% to 80% were seen once. Sequencing was performed on peripheral blood. These TCRs come from a man between 65 and 80 years old with acute or convalescent COVID-19. Each CDR3 is given with its conserved first and last residue. The D gene is left open where the match is weak. Rows may omit the clone size; those that give it use once, few, many or a size class.

V	size	J	D	CDR3	DNA
TRBV7-9	-	TRBJ1-2	-	CASSSTDFLHGYTF	TGTGCCAGCAGCTCTACGGACTTCCTCCATGGCTACACCTTC
TRBV6-5	-	TRBJ1-1	-	CASNYEGNTEAFF	TGTGCCAGCAACTACGAGGGGAACACTGAAGCTTTCTTT
TRBV11-1	-	TRBJ2-3	-	CASSFTAQGTDTQYF	TGTGCCAGCAGCTTTACCGCCCAGGGAACAGATACGCAGTATTTT
TRBV21-1	-	TRBJ2-1	-	CASSVVRDRLFLGYNEQFF	TGTGCCAGCAGCGTAGTACGGGACAGACTTTTCCTGGGATACAATGAGCAGTTCTTC
TRBV7-2	-	TRBJ2-2	-	CASHPNREARGWDTGELFF	TGTGCCAGCCACCCGAATCGAGAGGCCCGTGGATGGGACACCGGGGAGCTGTTTTTT
TRBV5-5	-	TRBJ1-1	-	CASSLLQGSTEAFF	TGTGCCAGCAGCTTGTTGCAGGGGAGTACTGAAGCTTTCTTT
TRBV6-5	-	TRBJ1-3	-	CASSPGRNGNTIYF	TGTGCCAGCAGTCCCGGGAGAAATGGAAACACCATATATTTT
TRBV14	-	TRBJ2-3	-	CASSHLAARGGTDTQYF	TGTGCCAGCAGCCACCTGGCGGCCAGGGGCGGGACAGATACGCAGTATTTT
TRBV6-5	-	TRBJ1-5	-	CASSPVQTNQPQHF	TGTGCCAGCAGCCCCGTACAGACCAATCAGCCCCAGCATTTT
TRBV27	-	TRBJ2-1	-	CASSPNTGSYNEQFF	TGTGCCAGCAGTCCCAACACGGGCTCCTACAATGAGCAGTTCTTC
TRBV7-9	-	TRBJ2-1	-	CASSLDPERGQFF	TGTGCCAGCAGCTTAGACCCGGAAAGGGGGCAGTTCTTC
TRBV19	-	TRBJ2-5	-	CASSMGPEETQYF	TGTGCCAGTAGTATGGGGCCTGAAGAGACCCAGTACTTC
TRBV2	-	TRBJ1-5	-	CASSEAGGRNQPQHF	TGTGCCAGCAGTGAAGCGGGGGGGAGAAATCAGCCCCAGCATTTT
TRBV7-9	-	TRBJ2-3	-	CASIPTARSTDTQYF	TGTGCCAGCATTCCGACAGCGAGAAGCACAGATACGCAGTATTTT
TRBV6-5	-	TRBJ1-2	TRBD1	CASSYLGTGDYGYTF	TGTGCCAGCAGTTACCTCGGGACAGGGGACTATGGCTACACCTTC
TRBV7-2	-	TRBJ2-3	-	CASSLPGLTQYF	TGTGCCAGCAGCTTACCGGGACTTACGCAGTATTTT
TRBV19	once	TRBJ2-6	-	CASSILSGANVLTF	TGTGCCAGTAGTATCCTCTCTGGGGCCAACGTCCTGACTTTC
TRBV12-3/TRBV12-4	-	TRBJ1-5	-	CASSFGDQPQHF	TGTGCCAGCAGTTTCGGGGATCAGCCCCAGCATTTT
TRBV19	once	TRBJ2-3	TRBD2	CASSSPRTSGGYGDTQYF	TGTGCCAGTAGTTCTCCCCGGACTAGCGGGGGGTATGGTGATACGCAGTATTTT
TRBV5-1	-	TRBJ1-6	-	CASSPGGVDSPLHF	TGCGCCAGCAGCCCTGGGGGGGTGGATTCACCCCTCCACTTT
TRBV5-1	-	TRBJ1-6	TRBD1	CASSLGGTGNSPLHF	TGCGCCAGCAGCCTGGGAGGGACAGGGAATTCACCCCTCCACTTT
TRBV4-3	-	TRBJ1-2	TRBD1	CASSQTGNGYTF	TGCGCCAGCAGCCAGACAGGGAATGGCTACACCTTC
TRBV4-3	-	TRBJ2-5	TRBD2	CASSQGGGRGLQETQYF	TGCGCCAGCAGCCAAGGGGGGGGAAGAGGGCTCCAAGAGACCCAGTACTTC
TRBV7-3	-	TRBJ2-5	TRBD1	CASSYRQGWETQYF	TGTGCCAGCAGTTATAGACAGGGGTGGGAGACCCAGTACTTC
TRBV7-3	-	TRBJ1-1	-	CASSLTGGTEAFF	TGTGCCAGCAGCTTAACAGGGGGCACTGAAGCTTTCTTT
TRBV19	-	TRBJ1-1	-	CATLDRMNTEAFF	TGTGCCACCCTTGACAGAATGAACACTGAAGCTTTCTTT
TRBV9	-	TRBJ1-2	-	CASSAKSNYGYTF	TGTGCCAGCAGCGCCAAGAGCAACTATGGCTACACCTTC
TRBV19	-	TRBJ1-5	-	CASRARRSGNQPQHF	TGTGCCAGTAGAGCCAGGCGGTCGGGAAATCAGCCCCAGCATTTT
TRBV13	once	TRBJ2-2	-	CASSLGWGGKTGELFF	TGTGCCAGCAGCCTCGGATGGGGGGGCAAAACCGGGGAGCTGTTTTTT
TRBV18	-	TRBJ1-1	-	CASSPDLNTEAFF	TGTGCCAGCTCACCAGACTTGAACACTGAAGCTTTCTTT
TRBV5-1	-	TRBJ2-2	-	CASSLVDSIGAGELFF	TGCGCCAGCAGCTTGGTGGACAGTATAGGGGCCGGGGAGCTGTTTTTT
TRBV3-1/TRBV3-2	-	TRBJ2-2	TRBD1	CASSRGGNTGELFF	TGTGCCAGCAGCCGAGGGGGCAACACCGGGGAGCTGTTTTTT
TRBV2	-	TRBJ2-7	TRBD1	CASSGTEASGEQYF	TGTGCCAGCAGCGGGACAGAGGCGTCGGGGGAGCAGTACTTC
TRBV5-4	-	TRBJ2-2	-	CASSLGYSANTGELFF	TGTGCCAGCAGCTTGGGTTACAGTGCGAACACCGGGGAGCTGTTTTTT
TRBV12-5	once	TRBJ1-3	-	CASSLGDTGNTIYF	TGTGCTAGTAGCCTGGGGGACACAGGAAACACCATATATTTT
TRBV5-8	-	TRBJ2-7	-	CASSLAQGSYEQYF	TGTGCCAGCAGCTTGGCCCAGGGTTCCTACGAGCAGTACTTC
TRBV6-1	-	TRBJ1-2	TRBD1	CASSEASDREYGYTF	TGTGCCAGCAGTGAAGCGTCGGACAGGGAATATGGCTACACCTTC
TRBV3-1/TRBV3-2	few	TRBJ1-2	-	CASSQESGLRGYTF	TGTGCCAGCAGCCAAGAGAGTGGGTTGAGGGGCTACACCTTC
TRBV5-5	once	TRBJ1-1	-	CASSFSRATEAFF	TGTGCCAGCAGCTTTTCCCGAGCCACTGAAGCTTTCTTT
TRBV18	-	TRBJ2-2	TRBD2	CASSISAGVNTGELFF	TGTGCCAGCTCAATATCAGCGGGGGTAAACACCGGGGAGCTGTTTTTT
TRBV2	once	TRBJ1-4	TRBD1	CASRTTGGDEKLFF	TGTGCCAGCAGGACTACAGGGGGGGATGAAAAACTGTTTTTT
TRBV7-9	-	TRBJ2-7	-	CASSFSMTGRIYEQYF	TGTGCCAGCAGCTTCTCTATGACAGGCCGGATCTACGAGCAGTACTTC
TRBV3-1/TRBV3-2	-	TRBJ2-4	-	CASSSSEYGHIQYF	TGTGCCAGCAGCTCTTCCGAGTATGGTCACATTCAGTACTTC
TRBV7-3	-	TRBJ2-7	-	CASSLNPGGYEQYF	TGTGCCAGCAGCTTAAACCCAGGGGGGTACGAGCAGTACTTC
TRBV3-1/TRBV3-2	-	TRBJ2-1	TRBD2	CASSPGLAGGRSSYNEQFF	TGTGCCAGCAGCCCGGGACTAGCGGGGGGCCGGAGCTCCTACAATGAGCAGTTCTTC
TRBV5-1	-	TRBJ1-2	TRBD1	CASSITSGTEYGYTF	TGCGCCAGCAGCATAACCTCCGGGACAGAGTATGGCTACACCTTC
TRBV11-2	once	TRBJ2-1	TRBD1	CASLGQGYNEQFF	TGTGCCAGCCTCGGACAGGGCTACAATGAGCAGTTCTTC
TRBV7-6	-	TRBJ1-6	-	CASSSTTRGQSPLHF	TGTGCCAGCAGCTCCACGACCCGTGGGCAGTCACCCCTCCACTTT
TRBV7-9	-	TRBJ1-1	-	CASSTGIPGDTEAFF	TGTGCCAGCAGCACCGGGATCCCAGGCGACACTGAAGCTTTCTTT
TRBV13	-	TRBJ1-3	TRBD1	CASSSQQGADNTIYF	TGTGCCAGCAGCTCGCAACAGGGGGCAGACAACACCATATATTTT
TRBV9	-	TRBJ1-3	-	CASSVTDSGNTIYF	TGTGCCAGCAGCGTTACAGACTCTGGAAACACCATATATTTT
TRBV5-8	once	TRBJ2-7	TRBD1	CASSGRTGMMYEQYF	TGTGCCAGCAGCGGTCGGACAGGGATGATGTACGAGCAGTACTTC
TRBV7-9	-	TRBJ1-5	-	CASSRGGQPQHF	TGTGCCAGCAGCCGGGGGGGTCAGCCCCAGCATTTT
TRBV7-2	-	TRBJ1-3	-	CASSHLGTSSGNTIYF	TGTGCCAGCAGCCATCTAGGCACGAGCTCTGGAAACACCATATATTTT
TRBV7-9	few	TRBJ1-3	TRBD1	CASRRDRSSGNTIYF	TGTGCCAGCAGGCGGGACAGGAGCTCTGGAAACACCATATATTTT
TRBV27	-	TRBJ1-5	-	CASSRGYGNQPQHF	TGTGCCAGCAGCCGGGGGTATGGCAATCAGCCCCAGCATTTT
TRBV19	once	TRBJ1-2	-	CASSGFGGDYGYTF	TGTGCCAGTAGTGGGTTTGGGGGCGACTATGGCTACACCTTC
TRBV5-4	-	TRBJ2-1	-	CASSLDRASHNEQFF	TGTGCCAGCAGCTTGGACAGGGCTTCCCACAATGAGCAGTTCTTC